A single sample is the source of the 23 T cell receptor beta chains below, sequenced in a study of cytomegalovirus exposure and HLA in healthy donors. The PCR ran on 60 Vbeta and 13 Jbeta primers. Clones were sequenced by immunoSEQ multiplex PCR, and TCRdb holds only the in-frame ones, with some missing. The table includes fewer than 200,000 clones, roughly 85% detected once. Source material: PBMCs. Receptors originate from a man younger than 40 in good health and CMV-seronegative.

The chain couples TRBV28 to TRBJ2-7, with D perhaps matching TRBD2 (6 bases). The CDR3 spans 17 residues. V was pared by 7 bases and J by 1 base, with 23 bases between. CDR1 is MDHEN and CDR2 is SYDVKM in the germline V gene. The CDR3 nucleotides are TGTGCCAGCACCCACCCCGGAGGGCCCGCGGGATCCTACGAGCAGTACTTC. This encodes CASTHPGGPAGSYEQYF.

The chain couples TRBV19 to TRBJ2-7; D is unresolved. Germline V gives CDR1 LNHDA, CDR2 SQIVND (reference sequence). This CDR3 has 13 residues. Trimming removed 6 bases from V and 3 bases from J, with 12 bases in between. This chain's CDR3 is CASRPSSVYEQYF. DNA for the CDR3: TGTGCCAGTAGACCGAGTAGTGTCTACGAGCAGTACTTC.

This clone was recorded once. The chain has TRBV6-5 and TRBJ1-5, with a possible D match to TRBD1 (6 bases). V lost 6 bases to trimming and J lost 0 bases, with 12 bases between them. The CDR3 sequence is 15 residues long. Germline V gives CDR1 MNHEY, CDR2 SVGAGI. DNA for the CDR3: TGTGCCAGCAGACCCGGACAGATTAGCAATCAGCCCCAGCATTTT. Its translation is CASRPGQISNQPQHF.

This clone has just one count. The chain uses TRBV2 and TRBJ2-5, with a weak D call TRBD2 (5 bases). The germline gives CDR1 SNHLY, CDR2 FYNNEI. V was clipped by 6 bases and J by 0 bases, with 11 bases between them. The CDR3 totals 14 residues. CDR3 sequence reads: CASSELTNQETQYF. CDR3 nucleotides: TGTGCCAGCAGCGAACTGACTAACCAAGAGACCCAGTACTTC.

This clone was observed once. The chain recombines TRBV5-1 with TRBJ2-7; 11 nucleotides match TRBD2. J gave up 7 bases and V 2 bases, and 11 bases lay outside the gene matches. Germline CDR1 is SGHRS and CDR2 is YFSETQ. The length of the CDR3 is 16 residues. The CDR3 loop is CASSFGLAGGVDEQYF. CDR3 bases: TGCGCCAGCAGCTTCGGGCTAGCGGGAGGAGTGGATGAGCAGTACTTC. The variable domain in full, with the rest retrieved from reference TRBV5-1 and TRBJ2-7, is KAGVTQTPRYLIKTRGQQVTLSCSPISGHRSVSWYQQTPGQGLQFLFEYFSETQRNKGNFPGRFSGRQFSNSRSEMNVSTLELGDSALYLCASSFGLAGGVDEQYFGPGTRLTVT.

The J gene is TRBJ1-6, the V gene TRBV7-3; no reliable D call. The V end was cut by 5 bases, the J end by 6 bases, with 11 bases between. The germline gives CDR1 SGHTA, CDR2 FQGTGA. The CDR3 is 14 residues long. CDR3 nucleotide sequence: TGTGCCAGCAGCGCGACGGCGGGTAATTCACCCCTCCACTTT. Amino acid sequence: CASSATAGNSPLHF.

The chain joins TRBV28 to TRBJ1-3, with a tentative D call TRBD1 (5 bases). Per the germline V gene, CDR1 is MDHEN and CDR2 is SYDVKM. The length of the CDR3 is 14 residues. Trimming cost V 2 bases and J 4 bases, with 9 bases left between them. CDR3 protein: CASSLRGYGNTIYF. The CDR3 DNA follows: TGTGCCAGCAGTTTACGGGGGTACGGAAACACCATATATTTT.

The gene calls are TRBV10-3 and TRBJ2-2; a possible D gene is TRBD2 (7 bases). This CDR3 spans 16 amino acids. From germline, CDR1 is ENHRY and CDR2 SYGVKD. V lost 3 bases, J lost 4 bases, and 15 bases lay in between. DNA of the CDR3: TGTGCCATCAGTGATATGGGGGGGGGCGGCACCGGGGAGCTGTTTTTT. Translating gives CAISDMGGGGTGELFF.

The chain uses TRBV28 and TRBJ2-1, with TRBD2 matching over 11 bases. The germline V gene encodes CDR1 MDHEN and CDR2 SYDVKM. V lost 3 bases to trimming and J lost 0 bases; unmatched junction nucleotides: 7. The CDR3 extends over 18 amino acids. CDR3 region: CASSFPGLAESSYNEQFF. In DNA form, the CDR3 reads TGTGCCAGCAGTTTCCCGGGACTAGCGGAGAGCTCCTACAATGAGCAGTTCTTC.

This rearrangement joins TRBV7-9 to TRBJ2-7, with D hard to call. The germline V gene has CDR1 SEHNR and CDR2 FQNEAQ (reference sequence). V lost 1 base, J lost 7 bases, and 5 bases lay in between. This CDR3 region has 11 residues. In DNA form, the CDR3 reads TGTGCCAGCAGCTTAGTACAGGAGCAGTACTTC. This encodes CASSLVQEQYF.

Comment on this clone: The junction shows a germline mismatch at one end, possibly a read error. V and J are TRBV14 and TRBJ2-2; 7 bases line up with TRBD1. CDR3 size: 14 residues. The germline gives CDR1 SGHDN, CDR2 FVKESK. For the CDR3, the DNA is TGTGCCAGCAGGCAAGGGGGCGACACCGGGGAGCTGTTTTTT. Its protein is CASRQGGDTGELFF. Supplemented by reference TRBV14 and TRBJ2-2, the full variable domain reads EAGVTQFPSHSVIEKGQTVTLRCDPISGHDNLYWYRRVMGKEIKFLLHFVKESKQDESGMPNNRFLAERTGGTYSTLKVQPAELEDSGVYFCASRQGGDTGELFFGEGSRLTVL.

The chain recombines TRBV18 with TRBJ2-1; 8 bases map to TRBD2. The V and J ends lost 5 bases and 7 bases, in that order; junction bases with no gene match: 7. In germline, CDR1 is KGHSH, CDR2 LQKENI. The CDR3 is 14 amino acids. The CDR3 coding sequence is TGTGCCAGCTCATCAGCGGGAGACTTGAATGAGCAGTTCTTC. Protein product: CASSSAGDLNEQFF.

J is TRBJ2-1 and V is TRBV9, with 12 bases identical to TRBD2. J lost 9 bases, V lost 6 bases, and 7 bases had no gene match. Per the germline V gene, CDR1 is SGDLS and CDR2 is YYNGEE. The CDR3 is made up of 14 amino acids. CDR3 nucleotide sequence: TGTGCCAGCAATCATGGACTAGCGGGGTTTGAGCAGTTCTTC. Translating it yields CASNHGLAGFEQFF.

V usage is TRBV9 and J usage is TRBJ2-5; TRBD2 matches 8 bases. Trimming cost V 0 bases and J 2 bases; bases outside gene matches: 3. From germline, CDR1 is SGDLS and CDR2 YYNGEE. This CDR3 has 15 amino acids. Here the CDR3 reads CASSVAREGQETQYF. CDR3 in DNA: TGTGCCAGCAGCGTAGCTCGGGAGGGGCAAGAGACCCAGTACTTC. Drawing the rest from reference TRBV9 and TRBJ2-5, the complete variable domain is DSGVTQTPKHLITATGQRVTLRCSPRSGDLSVYWYQQSLDQGLQFLIQYYNGEERAKGNILERFSAQQFPDLHSELNLSSLELGDSALYFCASSVAREGQETQYFGPGTRLLVL.

This clone has only a few counts. The CDR3 spells CASTGTDRSEQYF. In DNA form, the CDR3 reads TGTGCCAGCACCGGGACAGATCGGTCCGAGCAGTACTTC. The chain is built from TRBV6-6 and TRBJ2-7; 7 bases fit TRBD1. CDR3 length: 13 residues. The germline gives CDR1 MNHNY, CDR2 SVGAGI (reference sequence). Trimming took 7 bases from V and 6 from J; bases not matched to a gene: 9.

This rearrangement joins TRBV18 to TRBJ1-6; 7 bases align to TRBD1. Germline CDR1 reads KGHSH; CDR2 reads LQKENI. The CDR3 loop spans 15 amino acids. Losses at the gene ends were 2 bases for V and 3 bases for J; bases not matched to a gene: 1. The CDR3 spells CASSPGDSYNSPLHF. CDR3 nucleotides: TGTGCCAGCTCACCAGGGGACAGCTATAATTCACCCCTCCACTTT.

The chain joins TRBV4-2 to TRBJ1-4; D is unresolved. The germline gives CDR1 LGHNA, CDR2 YNFKEQ. V lost 0 bases and J lost 2, with 4 bases in between. The CDR3 runs 14 residues. DNA for the CDR3: TGTGCCAGCAGCCAAGACGGGACTAATGAAAAACTGTTTTTT. Amino acid sequence: CASSQDGTNEKLFF.

This clone has only one observation. V usage is TRBV15 and J usage is TRBJ2-7; D is possibly TRBD2 (5 bases). Per the germline V gene, CDR1 is LNHNV and CDR2 is YYDKDF (reference sequence). The CDR3 is 15 residues long. V shed 5 bases and J shed 3 bases, with 17 bases lying between them. DNA for the CDR3: TGTGCCACCAGCCCCAAAAGCGAGGGAGACTACGAGCAGTACTTC. It yields the protein CATSPKSEGDYEQYF.

This chain connects TRBV4-2 to TRBJ2-1; D is possibly TRBD2 (6 bases). This CDR3 contains 14 residues. Germline CDR1 LGHNA, CDR2 YNFKEQ. Trimming shortened V by 5 bases and J by 7 bases, and 15 bases separated the two germline ends. CDR3 loop: CASSSPGGKNEQFF. The CDR3 DNA follows: TGTGCCAGCAGCTCGCCGGGCGGGAAGAATGAGCAGTTCTTC.

The chain carries TRBV6-6 and TRBJ1-5; tentative D call: TRBD1 (5 bases). The length of the CDR3 is 16 residues. Germline values: CDR1 MNHNY, CDR2 SVGAGI (reference sequence). Trimming left V 8 bases short and J 4 bases short, with 21 bases between. The CDR3 DNA follows: TGTGCCAGCGAGGATGGGAGGGCGCAGGGTAATCAGCCCCAGCATTTT. Its protein product is CASEDGRAQGNQPQHF.

Turning to this clone: The identical CDR3 is also encoded by other nucleotide sequences in the sample. The chain carries TRBV7-9 and TRBJ2-7, with D tentatively TRBD1 (5 bases). The CDR3 is 14 amino acids. The V gene lost 2 bases and the J gene lost 0 bases, with 8 bases spanning the gap. In germline, CDR1 is SEHNR, CDR2 FQNEAQ (reference sequence). CDR3 protein: CASSLRQNSYEQYF. The CDR3 DNA reads as TGTGCCAGCAGCTTAAGACAGAACTCCTACGAGCAGTACTTC.

V and J are TRBV27 and TRBJ1-4; maybe TRBD1 (5 bases). In germline, CDR1 is MNHEY, CDR2 SMNVEV (reference sequence). V lost 0 bases and J 7 bases, leaving 9 bases between the germline ends. There are 14 residues in the CDR3. The chain's CDR3 is CASSLSTGGEKLFF. The CDR3 DNA sequence: TGTGCCAGCAGTTTATCCACGGGGGGTGAAAAACTGTTTTTT.

This chain uses TRBV11-2 with TRBJ1-5; weak D call: TRBD1 (5 bases). The CDR3 loop spans 13 amino acids. Germline CDR1 SGHAT, CDR2 FQNNGV. V was trimmed by 3 bases and J by 9 bases, leaving 12 bases between them. The CDR3 loop is CASSLPGQGPQHF. The CDR3 DNA reads as TGTGCCAGCAGCTTGCCAGGGCAGGGGCCCCAGCATTTT.